These 24 T cell receptor beta chains came from one sample sequenced in a study of blood T cell repertoires in COVID-19. The assay was immunoSEQ multiplex PCR, and TCRdb's table has in-frame clones only and misses some. The top ten hold approximately 2.5% of the sample, which has around 120,000 clones, 78% seen once. Material for sequencing was peripheral blood. Every receptor here comes from a man in his 70s with acute or convalescent COVID-19.

The rearrangement links TRBV7-9 to TRBJ2-3; D might be TRBD2 (5 bases). This CDR3 region has 16 residues. In germline, CDR1 is SEHNR, CDR2 FQNEAQ (reference sequence). Deletions cut 1 base from V and 1 base from J, with 12 bases between. In DNA, the CDR3 is TGTGCCAGCAGCTTAGTTTCGGGAAGGGGCACAGATACGCAGTATTTT. Protein: CASSLVSGRGTDTQYF. Complete variable domain (other parts from reference TRBV7-9 and TRBJ2-3): DTGVSQNPRHKITKRGQNVTFRCDPISEHNRLYWYRQTLGQGPEFLTYFQNEAQLEKSRLLSDRFSAERPKGSFSTLEIQRTEQGDSAMYLCASSLVSGRGTDTQYFGPGTRLTVL.

The chain combines TRBV19 with TRBJ2-5; weak D call: TRBD1 (6 bases). V lost 3 bases and J lost 4, with 12 bases in between. CDR1 LNHDA and CDR2 SQIVND come from the germline V gene (reference sequence). This CDR3 is built from 14 residues. The CDR3 nucleotides read TGTGCCAGTAGTATTATCGGACAGCTAGAGACCCAGTACTTC. Translated, it gives CASSIIGQLETQYF.

The rearrangement links TRBV10-3 to TRBJ1-2, with 7 bases identical to TRBD1. V trimming: 8 bases; J trimming: 4 bases; junction bases outside the gene matches: 22. Germline loops: CDR1 ENHRY, CDR2 SYGVKD. This CDR3 has 18 residues. As DNA, the CDR3 is TGTGCCATCGCCCCTCGAGAACCGGACAGGTGGAGTGCCTATGGCTACACCTTC. It translates to CAIAPREPDRWSAYGYTF.

This sequence joins TRBV3-1 (or the pseudogene TRBV3-2) and TRBJ1-5; D is undetermined. From germline, CDR1 is LGHDT and CDR2 YNNKEL (reference sequence). Trimming left V 5 bases short and J 5 bases short, with 16 bases between. The CDR3 contains 15 residues. The CDR3 loop reads CASSYDSSVDQPQHF. The CDR3 DNA reads TGTGCCAGCAGCTATGACTCGTCGGTTGATCAGCCCCAGCATTTT.

The chain has TRBV4-2 and TRBJ2-7, with a possible D match to TRBD2 (5 bases). Germline V gives CDR1 LGHNA, CDR2 YNFKEQ. Trimming pared 2 bases from V and 4 bases from J, leaving 6 bases between. The CDR3 loop spans 12 amino acids. In DNA, the CDR3 is TGTGCCAGCAGCCAAACGGGGTACGAGCAGTACTTC. Encoded protein: CASSQTGYEQYF.

This clone occurred a few times. The chain uses TRBV3-1 (or the pseudogene TRBV3-2) and TRBJ1-4; 8 bases agree with TRBD1. The V gene's germline CDR1 is LGHDT and CDR2 YNNKEL (reference sequence). CDR3 size: 15 residues. V dropped 3 bases and J dropped 5; count of bases not matched to a gene: 5. The CDR3 nucleotides are TGTGCCAGCAGCCAGTCGGACAGGGACAATGAAAAACTGTTTTTT. Translating gives CASSQSDRDNEKLFF.

The rearrangement joins TRBV5-8 to TRBJ1-6, with D possibly being TRBD1 (5 bases). The CDR3 is 15 amino acids. The germline V gene encodes CDR1 SGHTS and CDR2 YDEGEE. Trimming cost V 3 bases and J 4 bases, with 11 bases left between them. CDR3 DNA: TGTGCCAGCAGCTGGACGACAGCTTATAATTCACCCCTCCACTTT. Translation: CASSWTTAYNSPLHF.

This sequence joins TRBV19 and TRBJ2-1; 11 bases match TRBD2. CDR1 is LNHDA, CDR2 SQIVND, per germline (reference sequence). V trimming: 4 bases; J trimming: 0 bases; junction bases outside the gene matches: 5. This CDR3 has 17 amino acids. CDR3 DNA: TGTGCCAGTAGTAGGAATAGCGGGGGGGCCTCCTACAATGAGCAGTTCTTC. Amino acids: CASSRNSGGASYNEQFF.

The chain is built from TRBV7-2 and TRBJ1-5, with D maybe TRBD1 (5 bases). The CDR3 runs 14 residues. Germline V gene sequence: CDR1 SGHTA, CDR2 FQGNSA. The V end was cut by 7 bases, the J end by 2 bases, with 12 bases between. DNA of the CDR3: TGTGCCAGCACCGACGTCAGGGGCAATCAGCCCCAGCATTTT. Protein product: CASTDVRGNQPQHF.

V is TRBV4-3 and J is TRBJ2-7, with 8 nucleotides matching TRBD1. The CDR3 covers 18 residues. Trimming cost V 4 bases and J 2 bases; bases outside gene matches: 16. Germline CDR1 is LGHNA and CDR2 is YSLEER. The CDR3 sequence is CASSRRASSTGETYEQYF. The CDR3 nucleotides read TGCGCCAGCAGCCGTCGGGCCTCTTCGACAGGGGAGACCTACGAGCAGTACTTC.

This rearrangement joins TRBV7-9 to TRBJ2-3; TRBD2 matches at 7 bases. The CDR3 has 15 amino acids. Germline loops: CDR1 SEHNR, CDR2 FQNEAQ (reference sequence). The V and J ends lost 2 bases and 2 bases, in that order; junction bases with no gene match: 4. CDR3 DNA: TGTGCCAGCAGCTTAAGCGGGGTGACCACAGATACGCAGTATTTT. This translates into CASSLSGVTTDTQYF.

To note about this clone: This sample also contains other DNA sequences that code for the same CDR3. CDR3 sequence: CASSPPPGENEQFF. DNA for the CDR3: TGTGCCAGCTCACCACCCCCGGGAGAGAATGAGCAGTTCTTC. The chain recombines TRBV18 with TRBJ2-1, with D maybe TRBD2 (6 bases). The germline CDR1 and CDR2 sequences are KGHSH and LQKENI. The CDR3 runs to 14 residues. Trimming left V 0 bases short and J 7 bases short, with 10 bases between. Filled out from reference TRBV18 and TRBJ2-1, the complete variable domain reads NAGVMQNPRHLVRRRGQEARLRCSPMKGHSHVYWYRQLPEEGLKFMVYLQKENIIDESGMPKERFSAEFPKEGPSILRIQQVVRGDSAAYFCASSPPPGENEQFFGPGTRLTVL.

This clone has more than one count but fewer than ten. Because the CDR3's place on the DNA is in doubt, the DNA is left out and the CDR3 is given as listed by TCRdb. The genes are TRBV6-6 and TRBJ1-4. The CDR3 has 13 residues if both end residues are counted. Germline V gene sequence: CDR1 MNHNY, CDR2 SVGAGI (reference sequence). The CDR3: CASSSVRGEKLFF.

The chain combines TRBV6-5 with TRBJ1-1, with 8 positions matching TRBD1. The V gene end was trimmed by 7 bases and the J gene end by 7 bases; junction bases not matched to a gene: 11. The CDR3 loop spans 14 amino acids. The germline CDR1 and CDR2 sequences are MNHEY and SVGAGI. The CDR3 loop is CASKNRGFLVEAFF. Here the CDR3 DNA reads TGTGCCAGCAAGAACAGGGGGTTTCTGGTTGAAGCTTTCTTT.

The chain carries TRBV28 and TRBJ2-7; D possibly corresponds to TRBD1 (6 bases). Germline V CDR1 and CDR2: MDHEN, SYDVKM. The ends were cut back, 5 bases at V and 6 bases at J, with 11 bases in the middle. This CDR3 is 12 amino acids long. CDR3 loop: CASSAGQSEQYF. The DNA of the CDR3 is TGTGCCAGCAGTGCCGGACAGTCCGAGCAGTACTTC.

As for this clone: Within the sample, other DNA sequences also encode this same CDR3. The chain links TRBV5-1 to TRBJ1-4; D is undetermined. This CDR3 contains 15 residues. Germline V gene lookup returns CDR1 SGHRS and CDR2 YFSETQ. The V and J ends lost 0 bases and 2 bases respectively, with 8 bases between them. CDR3 nucleotides: TGCGCCAGCAGCTTGGCCGCAGTCACTAATGAAAAACTGTTTTTT. This sequence encodes CASSLAAVTNEKLFF.

The genes are TRBV7-3 and TRBJ2-3; 9 bases line up with TRBD2. The V gene's germline CDR1 is SGHTA and CDR2 FQGTGA. CDR3 size: 16 residues. Trimming cost V 5 bases and J 2 bases; bases outside gene matches: 8. The DNA of the CDR3 is TGTGCCAGCAGCCCGAGCGGGGGGCTGCACACAGATACGCAGTATTTT. It codes for CASSPSGGLHTDTQYF. Full variable domain (remainder filled in from reference TRBV7-3 and TRBJ2-3): GAGVSQTPSNKVTEKGKYVELRCDPISGHTALYWYRQSLGQGPEFLIYFQGTGAADDSGLPNDRFFAVRPEGSVSTLKIQRTERGDSAVYLCASSPSGGLHTDTQYFGPGTRLTVL.

The chain employs TRBV5-1 and TRBJ1-1; D call uncertain. The CDR3 consists of 15 residues. Trimming took off 0 bases at V and 4 bases at J, with 13 bases between the two ends. Germline V gives CDR1 SGHRS, CDR2 YFSETQ. The chain's CDR3 is CASSLEARVVTEAFF. As DNA, the CDR3 is TGCGCCAGCAGCTTGGAAGCGCGGGTGGTCACTGAAGCTTTCTTT.

The chain carries TRBV27 and TRBJ2-1; 10 bases fit TRBD2. The ends lost 6 bases at V and 7 bases at J; junction bases unmatched: 12. Germline loops: CDR1 MNHEY, CDR2 SMNVEV (reference sequence). This CDR3 is built from 16 residues. The CDR3 DNA reads TGTGCCAGCAGGTCCCGACTAGCGGGTTCAGGGAATGAGCAGTTCTTC. Amino acid sequence: CASRSRLAGSGNEQFF.

The CDR3 nucleotides are TGCGCCAGCAGTGAGTCCGGGCTAGCCGGTCGGGCCCAGTACTTC. This encodes CASSESGLAGRAQYF. The chain couples TRBV10-1 to TRBJ2-5; perhaps TRBD2 as D (5 bases). The germline CDR1 and CDR2 sequences are WNHNN and SYGVQD (reference sequence). The CDR3 covers 15 residues. Deletions cut 0 bases from V and 9 bases from J, with 17 bases between.

This sequence joins TRBV30 and TRBJ1-1; a weak D match, TRBD1 (6 bases). The CDR3 totals 14 residues. Germline loops: CDR1 GTSNPN, CDR2 SVGIG (reference sequence). V lost 2 bases and J lost 6, with 16 bases in between. DNA of the CDR3: TGTGCCTGGAGTTTCACAGGGCGGTACTCTGAAGCTTTCTTT. It translates to CAWSFTGRYSEAFF.

V usage is TRBV5-1 and J usage is TRBJ1-2, with TRBD1 matching 8 bases. This CDR3 comprises 16 residues. Looked up from germline, CDR1 is SGHRS and CDR2 is YFSETQ. V was clipped by 0 bases and J by 3 bases; unmatched bases: 7. The CDR3 nucleotides are TGCGCCAGCAGCTTGGCCTACAGGGGGTTGGACTATGGCTACACCTTC. Translation gives CASSLAYRGLDYGYTF.

The V and J genes are TRBV5-6 and TRBJ2-7, with 7 bases identical to TRBD1. V dropped 2 bases and J dropped 0; count of bases not matched to a gene: 11. The CDR3 runs to 17 residues. Germline V lookup: CDR1 SGHDT, CDR2 YYEEEE. CDR3 residues: CASSFLGQAYNSYEQYF. The CDR3 DNA reads TGTGCCAGCAGCTTTCTAGGACAGGCGTATAACTCCTACGAGCAGTACTTC. Filled out from reference TRBV5-6 and TRBJ2-7, the complete variable domain reads DAGVTQSPTHLIKTRGQQVTLRCSPKSGHDTVSWYQQALGQGPQFIFQYYEEEERQRGNFPDRFSGHQFPNYSSELNVNALLLGDSALYLCASSFLGQAYNSYEQYFGPGTRLTVT.

This sequence joins TRBV6-4 and TRBJ1-1; unclear D gene. Deletions cut 6 bases from V and 2 bases from J, with 16 bases between. The CDR3 is 15 amino acids. Germline loops: CDR1 MRHNA, CDR2 SNTAGT. The CDR3 coding sequence is TGTGCCAGCAGGGTCAGAGGGCCCCATAACACTGAAGCTTTCTTT. As protein: CASRVRGPHNTEAFF.